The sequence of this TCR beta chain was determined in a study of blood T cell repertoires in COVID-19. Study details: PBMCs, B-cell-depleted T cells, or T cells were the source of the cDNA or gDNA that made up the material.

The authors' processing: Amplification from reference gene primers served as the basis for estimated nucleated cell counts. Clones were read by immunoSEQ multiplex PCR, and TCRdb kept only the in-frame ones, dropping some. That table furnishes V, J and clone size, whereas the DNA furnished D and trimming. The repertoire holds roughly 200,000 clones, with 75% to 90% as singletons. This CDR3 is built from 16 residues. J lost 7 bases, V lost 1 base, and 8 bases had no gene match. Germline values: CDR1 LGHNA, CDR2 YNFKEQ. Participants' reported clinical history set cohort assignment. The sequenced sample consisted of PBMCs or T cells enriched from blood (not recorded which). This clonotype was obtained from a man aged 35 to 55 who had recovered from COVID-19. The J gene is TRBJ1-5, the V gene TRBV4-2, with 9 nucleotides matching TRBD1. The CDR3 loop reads CASSQVWKDRGQPQHF. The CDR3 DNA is TGTGCCAGCAGCCAAGTATGGAAGGACAGGGGACAGCCCCAGCATTTT.